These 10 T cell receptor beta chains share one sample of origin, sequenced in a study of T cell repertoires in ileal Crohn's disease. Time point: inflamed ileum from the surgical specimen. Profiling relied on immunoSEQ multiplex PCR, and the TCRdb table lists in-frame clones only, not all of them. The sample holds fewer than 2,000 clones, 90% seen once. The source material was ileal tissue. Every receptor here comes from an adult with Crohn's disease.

The CDR3 sequence: CSVGEQTQETQYF. CDR3 nucleotides: TGCAGCGTTGGAGAACAGACCCAAGAGACCCAGTACTTC. V usage is TRBV29-1 and J usage is TRBJ2-5, with D unclear. Germline CDR1 is SQVTM and CDR2 is ANQGSEA. The V end was cut by 4 bases, the J end by 1 base, with 10 bases between. This CDR3 region has 13 residues.

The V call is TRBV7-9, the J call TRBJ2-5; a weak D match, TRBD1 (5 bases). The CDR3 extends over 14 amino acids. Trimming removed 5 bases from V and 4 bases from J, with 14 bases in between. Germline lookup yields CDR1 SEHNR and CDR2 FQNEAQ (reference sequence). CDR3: CASSVTGFGETQYF. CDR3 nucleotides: TGTGCCAGCAGCGTCACAGGTTTTGGAGAGACCCAGTACTTC.

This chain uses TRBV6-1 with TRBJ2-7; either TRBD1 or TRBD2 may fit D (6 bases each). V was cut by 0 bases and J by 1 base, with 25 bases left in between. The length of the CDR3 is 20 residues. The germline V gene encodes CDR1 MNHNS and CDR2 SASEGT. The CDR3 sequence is CASSEARGRGRTLLSYEQYF. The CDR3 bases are TGTGCCAGCAGTGAAGCGAGGGGACGGGGGCGGACCCTCCTATCCTACGAGCAGTACTTC.

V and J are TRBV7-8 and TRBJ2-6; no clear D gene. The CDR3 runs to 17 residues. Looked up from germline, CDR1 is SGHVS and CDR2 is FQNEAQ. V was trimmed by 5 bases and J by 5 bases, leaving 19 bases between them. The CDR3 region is CASSVRNPQSRANVLTF. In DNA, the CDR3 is TGTGCCAGCAGCGTGCGGAACCCACAAAGTCGGGCCAACGTCCTGACTTTC.

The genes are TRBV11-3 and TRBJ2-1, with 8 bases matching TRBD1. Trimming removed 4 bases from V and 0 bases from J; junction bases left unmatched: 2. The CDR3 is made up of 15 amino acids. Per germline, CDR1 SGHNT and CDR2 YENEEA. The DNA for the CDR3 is TGTGCCAGCAGCTCCGACAGGGGCTCCTACAATGAGCAGTTCTTC. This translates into CASSSDRGSYNEQFF.

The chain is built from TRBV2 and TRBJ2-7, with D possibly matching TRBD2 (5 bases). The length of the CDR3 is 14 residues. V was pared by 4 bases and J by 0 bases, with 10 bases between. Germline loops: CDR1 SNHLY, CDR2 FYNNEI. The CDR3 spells CASSAGLSSYEQYF. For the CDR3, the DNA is TGTGCCAGCAGTGCGGGATTATCCTCCTACGAGCAGTACTTC.

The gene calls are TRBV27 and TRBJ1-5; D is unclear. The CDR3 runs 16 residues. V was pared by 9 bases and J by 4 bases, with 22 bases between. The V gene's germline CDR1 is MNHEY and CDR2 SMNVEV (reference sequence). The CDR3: CASSAEGRLLNQPQHF. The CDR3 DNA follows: TGTGCCAGTTCGGCGGAGGGTAGGCTCCTAAATCAGCCCCAGCATTTT.

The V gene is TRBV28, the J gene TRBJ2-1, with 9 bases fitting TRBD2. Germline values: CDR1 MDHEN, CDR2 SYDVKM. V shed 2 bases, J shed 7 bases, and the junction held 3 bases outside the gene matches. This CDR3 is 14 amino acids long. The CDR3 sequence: CASSLIAGENEQFF. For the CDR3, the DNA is TGTGCCAGCAGTTTAATAGCGGGAGAGAATGAGCAGTTCTTC.

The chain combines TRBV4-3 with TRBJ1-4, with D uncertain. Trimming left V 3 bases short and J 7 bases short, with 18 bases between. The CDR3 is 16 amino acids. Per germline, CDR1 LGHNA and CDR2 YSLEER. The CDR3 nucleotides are TGCGCCAGCAGCCAGGCCGCCGAGCCCGCGGGTGAAAAACTGTTTTTT. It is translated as CASSQAAEPAGEKLFF.

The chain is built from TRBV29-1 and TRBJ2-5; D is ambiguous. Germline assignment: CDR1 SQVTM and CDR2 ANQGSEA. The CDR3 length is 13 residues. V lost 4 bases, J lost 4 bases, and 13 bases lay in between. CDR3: CSVGPETRETQYF. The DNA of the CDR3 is TGCAGCGTTGGCCCAGAGACCCGAGAGACCCAGTACTTC.